These 23 T cell receptor beta chains originate from one sample sequenced in a study of cytomegalovirus exposure and HLA in healthy donors. The PCR contained 60 Vbeta and 13 Jbeta primers. Clones were sequenced by immunoSEQ multiplex PCR, and TCRdb holds only the in-frame ones, with some missing. The sample lists about 280,000 clones, 70% to 90% occurring once. Material for sequencing was PBMCs. The receptors were gathered from a woman under 30 in good health and CMV-seronegative.

The gene calls are TRBV15 and TRBJ1-6, with 9 bases that match TRBD1. The germline V gene encodes CDR1 LNHNV and CDR2 YYDKDF (reference sequence). CDR3 size: 15 residues. The V segment lost 3 bases and the J segment 6 bases; nucleotides outside the gene matches: 3. CDR3 DNA sequence: TGTGCCACCAGCAGGGAGGACAGGGGTAATTCACCCCTCCACTTT. Translating gives CATSREDRGNSPLHF.

This clone has a single count. The chain carries TRBV7-9 and TRBJ1-4, with a weak D call TRBD1 (5 bases). Trimming removed 6 bases at V and 8 bases at J, with 13 bases between. From germline, CDR1 is SEHNR and CDR2 FQNEAQ (reference sequence). CDR3 length: 13 amino acids. In DNA, the CDR3 is TGTGCCAGCAGTCGGGGGTCCGCGGAAAAACTGTTTTTT. Encoded protein: CASSRGSAEKLFF.

The chain combines TRBV5-1 with TRBJ2-1; 11 nucleotides agree with TRBD2. The CDR3 extends over 15 amino acids. The junction had 9 bases not matched to a gene; V was cut back by 4 bases and J by 9 bases. Germline CDR1 reads SGHRS; CDR2 reads YFSETQ. The CDR3 DNA follows: TGCGCCAGCAGCACCCTAGCGGGGGGCCAGGGTGAGCAGTTCTTC. This gives the protein CASSTLAGGQGEQFF.

The genes are TRBV27 and TRBJ2-7; D uncertain. This CDR3 has 13 amino acids. From germline, CDR1 is MNHEY and CDR2 SMNVEV (reference sequence). The V gene lost 7 bases and the J gene lost 6 bases, with 16 bases spanning the gap. The CDR3 reads CASKPIYNTEQYF. The CDR3 DNA is TGTGCCAGCAAACCAATATACAACACCGAGCAGTACTTC.

This clone was recorded once. V usage is TRBV5-1 and J usage is TRBJ2-7, with 11 bases matching TRBD2. With 0 bases clipped from V and 5 bases from J, the junction kept 4 bases outside the gene matches. Looked up from germline, CDR1 is SGHRS and CDR2 is YFSETQ. The CDR3 has 15 residues. The CDR3 sequence: CASSLVAGGPNEQYF. The DNA of the CDR3 is TGCGCCAGCAGCTTGGTAGCGGGGGGGCCCAACGAGCAGTACTTC.

The chain recombines TRBV19 with TRBJ2-7, with D maybe TRBD1 (5 bases). CDR3 size: 14 residues. Germline V lookup: CDR1 LNHDA, CDR2 SQIVND (reference sequence). Between the trimmed V and J ends, which lost 5 bases and 2 bases, there was a span of 13 bases. The CDR3 DNA sequence: TGTGCCAGTAGTGGACCGGACAAGACCTACGAGCAGTACTTC. This sequence encodes CASSGPDKTYEQYF.

The V and J genes are TRBV2 and TRBJ2-7; TRBD2 matches 8 bases. V dropped 6 bases and J dropped 5; count of bases not matched to a gene: 3. Germline CDR1 reads SNHLY; CDR2 reads FYNNEI. The CDR3 sequence is 12 residues long. CDR3 coding DNA: TGTGCCAGCAGGACTAGCGTTAACGAGCAGTACTTC. Its protein is CASRTSVNEQYF.

The CDR3 DNA follows: TGTGCCAGCAGTACCCTCCCAGGGGGCGAGGGAAAACTGTTTTTT. It specifies CASSTLPGGEGKLFF. This chain connects TRBV6-5 to TRBJ1-4; 8 bases match TRBD1. This CDR3 region has 15 residues. V lost 5 bases, J lost 10 bases, and 12 bases stayed unmatched. Germline V gene data show CDR1 as MNHEY and CDR2 as SVGAGI.

The chain is built from TRBV6-5 and TRBJ2-3, with TRBD2 matching over 9 bases. The CDR3 runs to 14 residues. Trimming took 5 bases from V and 2 from J; bases not matched to a gene: 2. Per germline, CDR1 MNHEY and CDR2 SVGAGI. CDR3 residues: CASSPSGATDTQYF. As DNA, the CDR3 is TGTGCCAGCAGTCCTAGCGGGGCCACAGATACGCAGTATTTT.

The gene calls are TRBV5-5 and TRBJ1-1; the match to TRBD1 covers 9 bases. CDR3 length equals 16 residues. From germline, CDR1 is SGHKS and CDR2 YYEKEE (reference sequence). The ends lost 2 bases at V and 2 bases at J; junction bases unmatched: 7. CDR3 sequence: CASSFTGGAFNTEAFF. CDR3 DNA sequence: TGTGCCAGCAGCTTTACAGGGGGCGCTTTTAACACTGAAGCTTTCTTT.

V usage is TRBV2 and J usage is TRBJ1-1; 10 bases line up with TRBD1. Looked up from germline, CDR1 is SNHLY and CDR2 is FYNNEI. Germline trimming cut 5 bases from V and 5 bases from J; bases unmatched to any gene: 8. The CDR3 has 15 residues. For the CDR3, the DNA is TGTGCCAGCAGTACGGGACAGGGGCGAGAGACTGAAGCTTTCTTT. Translated, it gives CASSTGQGRETEAFF.

The genes are TRBV7-9 and TRBJ1-2; D not certain. This CDR3 is built from 15 residues. In germline, CDR1 is SEHNR, CDR2 FQNEAQ (reference sequence). V was clipped by 2 bases and J by 2 bases, with 12 bases between them. The CDR3 loop is CASSLTGEPNYGYTF. The DNA of the CDR3 is TGTGCCAGCAGCTTAACTGGGGAGCCCAACTATGGCTACACCTTC.

The chain employs TRBV27 and TRBJ1-3; D is unclear. This CDR3 is 12 amino acids long. Germline assignment: CDR1 MNHEY and CDR2 SMNVEV (reference sequence). The germline V and J ends were trimmed by 8 bases and 4 bases, with 9 bases remaining between them. The CDR3 sequence is CASGKQGNTIYF. In nucleotides, the CDR3 is TGTGCCAGCGGAAAACAGGGAAACACCATATATTTT.

This chain joins TRBV5-5 and TRBJ2-7; TRBD2 aligns across 9 bases. J was trimmed by 1 base and V by 2 bases; bases with no gene match: 4. The CDR3 spans 15 residues. Looked up from germline, CDR1 is SGHKS and CDR2 is YYEKEE (reference sequence). CDR3 in amino acids: CASSFGLAGSYEQYF. For the CDR3, the DNA is TGTGCCAGCAGCTTCGGGCTAGCGGGATCCTACGAGCAGTACTTC.

Of note for this clone: A read error may produce the germline difference seen at one junction end. CDR3 sequence: CPRRGEGAYEQYF. The CDR3 DNA follows: TGCCCCCGCCGAGGTGAGGGCGCATACGAGCAGTACTTC. This chain links TRBV19 with TRBJ2-7; D possibly corresponds to TRBD2 (5 bases). Germline V lookup: CDR1 LNHDA, CDR2 SQIVND (reference sequence). The CDR3 is 13 amino acids.

This rearrangement joins TRBV25-1 to TRBJ2-7; 7 bases map to TRBD1. Germline V gene sequence: CDR1 MGHDK, CDR2 SYGVNS. The CDR3 loop spans 15 amino acids. The junction had 5 bases not matched to a gene; V was cut back by 3 bases and J by 0 bases. In DNA form, the CDR3 reads TGTGCCAGCAGTGAGCCGAGGGGGCGCTCCTACGAGCAGTACTTC. This codes for CASSEPRGRSYEQYF.

V gene TRBV27 combines with J gene TRBJ1-6, with D unclear. Trimming took 5 bases from V and 18 from J, leaving 20 bases between them. The CDR3 sequence is 13 residues long. Germline V gene lookup returns CDR1 MNHEY and CDR2 SMNVEV (reference sequence). The CDR3 DNA reads as TGTGCCAGCAGTCGGACTTCAGGAGGAAGTCCCCACTTT. Amino acids: CASSRTSGGSPHF.

The chain uses TRBV2 and TRBJ2-5, with unresolved D. The CDR3 has 14 amino acids. Deletions cut 7 bases from V and 1 base from J, with 13 bases between. Germline loops: CDR1 SNHLY, CDR2 FYNNEI. CDR3 bases: TGTGCCAGCACCCCCTGGGCAGGCCAAGAGACCCAGTACTTC. Its protein product is CASTPWAGQETQYF.

The V and J genes are TRBV10-1 and TRBJ2-5; a weak D match, TRBD1 (5 bases). Germline CDR1 WNHNN, CDR2 SYGVQD (reference sequence). The CDR3 extends over 15 amino acids. V shed 9 bases and J shed 4 bases, with 21 bases lying between them. The CDR3 DNA is TGCGCCAGTAGACCAGGGCTCCCGATGGGAGAGACCCAGTACTTC. Encoded protein: CASRPGLPMGETQYF.

The chain is built from TRBV19 and TRBJ1-6, with 7 bases lining up with TRBD1. The germline CDR1 and CDR2 sequences are LNHDA and SQIVND (reference sequence). The trim removed 3 bases at V and 9 bases at J, leaving 8 bases unmatched. The CDR3 covers 15 residues. The chain's CDR3 is CASSIGKGGGSPLHF. The DNA of the CDR3 is TGTGCCAGTAGTATCGGCAAAGGGGGCGGTTCACCCCTCCACTTT.

This clone was detected once. A junction boundary mismatches the germline segment, possibly from a read error. The V gene is TRBV7-9, the J gene TRBJ2-7, with a weak D call TRBD2 (6 bases). The CDR3 length is 14 residues. From germline, CDR1 is SEHNR and CDR2 FQNEAQ (reference sequence). CDR3 DNA: TGTTCCAGCACCTCGGAGGGGAACTCCTACGAGCAGTACTTC. Protein product: CSSTSEGNSYEQYF.

The CDR3 region has the DNA TGTGCCAGCTCACCGGACAGGGACTATGGCTACACCTTC. As protein: CASSPDRDYGYTF. The chain uses TRBV18 and TRBJ1-2, with 8 bases aligning to TRBD1. Germline assignment: CDR1 KGHSH and CDR2 LQKENI. The V and J ends lost 3 bases and 3 bases, in that order; junction bases with no gene match: 0. The CDR3 is 13 residues long.

The chain recombines TRBV18 with TRBJ1-4; TRBD1 agrees at 9 bases. CDR1 KGHSH and CDR2 LQKENI come from the germline V gene. Trimming at V came to 3 bases and at J to 2 bases, leaving 16 bases not matched to a gene. This CDR3 has 20 residues. The CDR3 here is CASSPPPEPGQGVTNEKLFF. DNA for the CDR3: TGTGCCAGCTCACCCCCACCCGAACCGGGACAGGGAGTTACTAATGAAAAACTGTTTTTT. Combining the CDR3 with reference TRBV18 and TRBJ1-4 gives the whole variable domain NAGVMQNPRHLVRRRGQEARLRCSPMKGHSHVYWYRQLPEEGLKFMVYLQKENIIDESGMPKERFSAEFPKEGPSILRIQQVVRGDSAAYFCASSPPPEPGQGVTNEKLFFGSGTQLSVL.